The entry below gives a single TCR beta chain sequence along with its context. This clonotype was counted between two and nine times. There is no known antigen for this receptor. No per-base quality is available; no much larger clone lies one base away. The entry originates in a study of T cells in Graves' hyperthyroidism and ophthalmopathy (dated by TCRdb to the late 2010s). About the investigation overall: Peripheral blood samples were taken at initial diagnosis, before any treatment was given. TCR V-J signatures able to tell the groups apart were searched for in a discovery cohort of some 97 patients, of whom around 42 had Graves' ophthalmopathy and more than 55 had stable Graves' hyperthyroidism. Prospective prediction of ophthalmopathy was tested in an independent validation cohort of some 19 hyperthyroidism patients and 17 patients who later progressed to ophthalmopathy. The 75 to 100 discovery patients were randomly split 7:3 into training and test sets. In six Graves' hyperthyroidism patients, the study also compared T-cell repertoires from thyroid tissue with T-cell repertoires from blood. Following sampling, methimazole starting at 30 mg daily was given to hyperthyroidism patients, and high-dose intravenous methylprednisolone was given to ophthalmopathy patients. The paper describes TCR Vbeta CDR3 sequencing of 120 to 150 peripheral blood samples, made up of 40 to 45 ophthalmopathy patients, roughly 80 hyperthyroidism patients and around 17 progressor patients. Findings and caveats that apply to the study as a whole: No statistical method was used to fix the sample size in advance, and group allocation was not hidden from the investigators. Most expanded thyroid clonotypes (frequency above 0.001) were also found in blood, which suggests that blood repertoires may mirror thyroid immune responses. In validation, the model predicted progression to ophthalmopathy a median of roughly six months before onset, with about 67% sensitivity and roughly 73% specificity. In cross-validation, a model built on a 13 V-J signature told ophthalmopathy apart from stable hyperthyroidism with 87.88% sensitivity and around 84% specificity, and in testing the same model reached 80%/75%.

Amplification of TCR beta CDR3 regions was carried out from RNA transcripts. For the first round of RT-PCR on the TCR CDR3, the HTBI primer set was used together with the Qiagen OneStep RT-PCR kit. Libraries were constructed in a second round of multiplex PCR, after which size selection and purification were carried out. Paired-end sequencing of the libraries was performed with 100 bp reads on an Illumina HiSeq2000. For the original study's pipeline: Raw data were processed with SOAPnuke, discarding reads with adapters, uncalled bases, mean Phred below 15, or no exact constant-primer or identifier match. COPE v1.2.5 was used to merge high-quality paired reads, and clonotypes were defined as unique nucleotide sequences. MiTCR v1.1 was used to align clonotypes to the IMGT TRBV, TRBD and TRBJ reference segments. The analysis was restricted to V-J combinations with a frequency above 0.0001, which together covered just over 99% of the repertoires. A TCS score was defined as the ratio of F50 (clonal expansion) to E x V (chaos), with BLOSUM62-based TCRdist applied between CDR3 peptides within each V-J. Welch's t-statistics and random forest reduced fewer than 600 V-J features to fewer than 15, which were used in a naive Bayes classifier (R e1071). The raw public reads went through TCRdb reprocessing: fastp at Q25, MiXCR clone calling, in-frame beta chains kept. Each CDR3 protein gets just one entry, which takes the most common genes and DNA from the rows behind it. The V and J calls were determined by TCRdb, not by the authors. Counted in this sample were about 520,000 distinct CDR3 sequences; roughly a quarter of them appeared once. Around 10% of the sample lies in the top ten.

Ophthalmopathy patients had moderately to severely active disease, with a Clinical Activity Score of 3 or more, a NOSPECS grade of 4 or more, and a disease duration of less than 3 months. Exclusion was applied to patients with uncontrolled infections, other autoimmune diseases, pregnancy or lactation. Diagnoses relied on clinical symptoms, serum thyroxine and TRAb, thyroid ultrasound and orbital computed tomography. PBMCs were isolated from around 10 ml of fresh peripheral blood by Ficoll-Paque density gradient centrifugation. Trizol reagent was used to extract total RNA, and RNA quality was then checked on an Agilent 2100 Bioanalyzer. This TCR came from a woman under 40 with Graves' ophthalmopathy. Sequenced sample: blood.

The CDR3: CASRRAGGSYEQYF. In nucleotides, the sequence is TGTGCCAGCCGGAGGGCGGGGGGTTCCTACGAGCAGTACTTC. The sequence is built from TRBV12-3 or TRBV12-4 and TRBJ2-7; the junction holds 8 bases that match TRBD2. Clipping removes 8 bases from V and 1 base from J, with 7 as the unmatched junction base count. Inclusive of the bounding cysteine and phenylalanine, the CDR3 is 14 residues long. The only DNA kept is the CDR3, 42 bases in frame from the first base.